Listed below are T cell receptor beta chains from one sample, sequenced in a study of OX40 agonist ivuxolimab in advanced cancers. Generated by immunoSEQ multiplex PCR, the TCRdb table keeps only in-frame clones and is missing some. The table shows roughly 71,000 clones, with 65% to 85% occurring only once. Sequenced here: CD4+ or CD8+ T cells sorted from blood, sampled in a trial of the OX40 agonist ivuxolimab. These receptors were taken from an adult with an advanced solid tumor such as melanoma, head and neck, liver or kidney cancer. Each CDR3 is given with its conserved first and last residue. Each record gives: V gene, J gene, CDR3 length, CDR3 protein.

TRBV7-3	TRBJ1-1	13	CASSLNARTEAFF
TRBV27	TRBJ2-3	14	CAGSLDISTDTQYF
TRBV28	TRBJ2-5	16	CASSWEGAGSQETQYF
TRBV7-8	TRBJ1-6	15	CASSLVRGSNSPLHF
TRBV9	TRBJ2-7	14	CASSVGGQSYEQYF
TRBV19	TRBJ1-1	17	CASRAPGITKEGTEAFF
TRBV7-9	TRBJ1-1	14	CASSLAREGTEAFF
TRBV2	TRBJ2-5	10	CASRQETQYF
TRBV28	TRBJ2-2	14	CASKRDLNTGELFF
TRBV6-5	TRBJ1-2	13	CATTTGAGYGYTF
TRBV5-1	TRBJ2-7	14	CASSSTGDGYEQYF
TRBV4-2	TRBJ2-1	15	CASSHGGRATNEQFF
TRBV28	TRBJ1-2	12	CASMAGIYGYTF
TRBV9	TRBJ2-3	18	CASSVGRSGRASTDTQYF
TRBV28	TRBJ2-7	14	CASSPESGSYEQYF
TRBV5-6	TRBJ1-5	15	CASSLAGTGAQPQHF
TRBV2	TRBJ2-3	13	CASKLAETDTQYF
TRBV28	TRBJ1-3	15	CASSLGQGNLNTIYF
TRBV19	TRBJ2-1	16	CASSIGGSAAYNEQFF
TRBV11-2	TRBJ2-5	12	CASSLGQETQYF
TRBV7-2	TRBJ2-5	15	CASSLSTGLPETQYF
TRBV30	TRBJ2-1	13	CAWSGAGGNEQFF
TRBV28	TRBJ2-5	16	CASSPPRGGSSETQYF
TRBV6-7	TRBJ1-4	14	CASSPWTCGEKLFF
TRBV15	TRBJ1-1	14	CATSRTGAGTEAFF
TRBV2	TRBJ2-1	12	CASSRQINEQFF
TRBV5-1	TRBJ2-7	14	CASSFLQDGYEQYF
TRBV15	TRBJ2-5	17	CATSREGSGGLRETQYF
TRBV27	TRBJ2-3	18	CASSLARTSGSLTDTQYF
TRBV5-1	TRBJ1-4	15	CASRLGQLTNEKLFF
TRBV2	-	12	CANGQGNYEQYF